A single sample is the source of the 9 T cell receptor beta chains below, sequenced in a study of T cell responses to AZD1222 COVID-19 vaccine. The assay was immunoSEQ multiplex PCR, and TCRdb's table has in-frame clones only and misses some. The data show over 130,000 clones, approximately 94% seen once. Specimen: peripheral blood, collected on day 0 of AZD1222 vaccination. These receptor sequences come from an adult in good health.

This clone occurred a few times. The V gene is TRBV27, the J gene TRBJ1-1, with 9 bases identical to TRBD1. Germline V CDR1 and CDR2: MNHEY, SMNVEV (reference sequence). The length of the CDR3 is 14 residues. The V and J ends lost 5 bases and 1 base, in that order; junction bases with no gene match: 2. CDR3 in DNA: TGTGCCAGCAGTAAGGGACAGGGGAACACTGAAGCTTTCTTT. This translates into CASSKGQGNTEAFF.

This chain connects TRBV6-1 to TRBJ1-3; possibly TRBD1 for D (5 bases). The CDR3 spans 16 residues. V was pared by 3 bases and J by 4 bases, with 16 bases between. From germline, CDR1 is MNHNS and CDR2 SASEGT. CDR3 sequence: CASSDLRAGFGNTIYF. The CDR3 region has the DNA TGTGCCAGCAGTGACCTCCGGGCAGGGTTCGGAAACACCATATATTTT.

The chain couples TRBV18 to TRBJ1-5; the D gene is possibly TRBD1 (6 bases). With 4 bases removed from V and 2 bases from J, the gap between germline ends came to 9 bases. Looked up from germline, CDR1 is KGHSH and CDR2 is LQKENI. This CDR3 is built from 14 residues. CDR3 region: CASSRSGGNQPQHF. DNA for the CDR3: TGTGCCAGCTCACGATCAGGGGGCAATCAGCCCCAGCATTTT.

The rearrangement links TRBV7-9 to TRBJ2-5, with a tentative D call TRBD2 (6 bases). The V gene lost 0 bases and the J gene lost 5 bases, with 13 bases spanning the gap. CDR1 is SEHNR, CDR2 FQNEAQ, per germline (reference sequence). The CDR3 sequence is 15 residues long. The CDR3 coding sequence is TGTGCCAGCAGCTTAGCGGGGGGAGCCATCGAGACCCAGTACTTC. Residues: CASSLAGGAIETQYF.

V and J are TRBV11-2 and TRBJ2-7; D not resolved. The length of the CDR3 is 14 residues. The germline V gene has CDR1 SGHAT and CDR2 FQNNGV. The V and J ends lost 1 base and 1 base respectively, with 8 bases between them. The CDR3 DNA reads TGTGCCAGCAGCTTAGCTCGGTTATCCTACGAGCAGTACTTC. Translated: CASSLARLSYEQYF. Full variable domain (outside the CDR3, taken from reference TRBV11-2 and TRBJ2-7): EAGVAQSPRYKIIEKRQSVAFWCNPISGHATLYWYQQILGQGPKLLIQFQNNGVVDDSQLPKDRFSAERLKGVDSTLKIQPAKLEDSAVYLCASSLARLSYEQYFGPGTRLTVT.

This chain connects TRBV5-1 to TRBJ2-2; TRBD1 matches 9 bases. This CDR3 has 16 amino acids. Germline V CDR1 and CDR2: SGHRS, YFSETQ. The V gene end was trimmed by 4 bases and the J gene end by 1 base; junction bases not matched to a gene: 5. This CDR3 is CASSPGQGRNTGELFF. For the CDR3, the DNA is TGCGCCAGCAGCCCCGGACAGGGGCGGAACACCGGGGAGCTGTTTTTT.

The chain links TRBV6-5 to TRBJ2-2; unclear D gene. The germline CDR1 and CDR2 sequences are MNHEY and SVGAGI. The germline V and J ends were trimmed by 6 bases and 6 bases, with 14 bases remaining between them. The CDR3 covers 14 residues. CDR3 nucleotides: TGTGCCAGCAGACCTTCCCCAGTCCCCGGGGAGCTGTTTTTT. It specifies CASRPSPVPGELFF.

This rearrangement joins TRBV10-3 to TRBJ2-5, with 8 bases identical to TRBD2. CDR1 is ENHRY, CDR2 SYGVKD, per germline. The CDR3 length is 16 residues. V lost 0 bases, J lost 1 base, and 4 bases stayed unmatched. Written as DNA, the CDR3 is TGTGCCATCAGTGAGTCGGTAGCGGGGAGCCAAGAGACCCAGTACTTC. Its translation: CAISESVAGSQETQYF.

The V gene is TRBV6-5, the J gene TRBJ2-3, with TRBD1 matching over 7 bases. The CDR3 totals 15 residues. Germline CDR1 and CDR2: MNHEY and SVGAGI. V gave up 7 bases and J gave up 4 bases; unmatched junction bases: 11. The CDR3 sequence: CASTTPGQGADTQYF. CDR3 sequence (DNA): TGTGCCAGCACCACCCCCGGGCAGGGGGCAGATACGCAGTATTTT.